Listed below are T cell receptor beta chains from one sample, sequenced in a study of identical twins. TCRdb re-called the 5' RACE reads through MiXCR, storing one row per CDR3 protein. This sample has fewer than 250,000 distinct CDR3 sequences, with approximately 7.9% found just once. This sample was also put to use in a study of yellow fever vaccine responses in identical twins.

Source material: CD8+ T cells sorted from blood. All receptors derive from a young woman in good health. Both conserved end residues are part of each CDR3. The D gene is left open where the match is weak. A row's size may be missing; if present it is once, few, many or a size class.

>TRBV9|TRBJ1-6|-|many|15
TGTGCCAGCAGCCCTCAATCAGGGTTAGGATCACCCCTCCACTTT
CASSPQSGLGSPLHF
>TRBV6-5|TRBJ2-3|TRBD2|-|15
TGTGCCAGCAGTTACACTAGCGGGGGGGGCGATACGCAGTATTTT
CASSYTSGGGDTQYF
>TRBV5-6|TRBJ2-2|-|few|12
TGTGCCAGCAGCTTCCCCGCCGGGGAGCTGTTTTTT
CASSFPAGELFF
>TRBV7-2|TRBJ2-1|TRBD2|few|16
TGTGCCAGCAGCTTAACACTAGCGGGGGCCGGCGATGAGCAGTTCTTC
CASSLTLAGAGDEQFF
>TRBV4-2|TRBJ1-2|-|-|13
TGTGCCAGCAGCCAAGGGGGGCGCGATGGCTACACCTTC
CASSQGGRDGYTF
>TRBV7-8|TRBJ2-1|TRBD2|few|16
TGTGCCAGCAAGACCGCCGGCAGCGGGAGCTACAATGAGCAGTTCTTC
CASKTAGSGSYNEQFF
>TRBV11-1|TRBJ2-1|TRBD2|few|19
TGTGCCAGCAGCCCCCAGACTAGCGGGAGGGCCGGTGAGGACAATGAGCAGTTCTTC
CASSPQTSGRAGEDNEQFF
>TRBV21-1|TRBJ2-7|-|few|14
TGTGCCAGCAGCATGGAACAGGGTCTCCACGAGCAGTACTTC
CASSMEQGLHEQYF
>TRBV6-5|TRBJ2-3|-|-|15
TGTGCCAGCAGTTACACTCCCTGGGATACAGATACGCAGTATTTT
CASSYTPWDTDTQYF
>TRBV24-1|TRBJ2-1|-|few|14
TGTGCCACCAGTGATGACGACTACGGCAATGAGCAGTTCTTC
CATSDDDYGNEQFF
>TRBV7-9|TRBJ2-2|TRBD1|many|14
TGTGCCAGCAGGGGGGACAGGAACACCGGGGAGCTGTTTTTT
CASRGDRNTGELFF
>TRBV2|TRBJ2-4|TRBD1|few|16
TGTGCCAGCAGTGACCGACAGGGGGAAACCAAAAACATTCAGTACTTC
CASSDRQGETKNIQYF
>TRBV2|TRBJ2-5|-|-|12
TGTGCCAGCATAATTACTACCCGAGATCAGTACTTC
CASIITTRDQYF
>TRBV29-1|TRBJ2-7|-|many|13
TGCAGCGTTCTGGACCCGAGGTCCTACGAGCAGTACTTC
CSVLDPRSYEQYF
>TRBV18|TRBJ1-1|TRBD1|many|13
TGTGCCAGCTCACTCGGGACAGACACTGAAGCTTTCTTT
CASSLGTDTEAFF
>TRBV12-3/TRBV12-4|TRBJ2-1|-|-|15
TGTGCCAGCAGTTTATCGGAGTGGGGCTACAATGAGCAGTTCTTC
CASSLSEWGYNEQFF
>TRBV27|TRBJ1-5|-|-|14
TGTGCCAGCAGTTCAGACAGGACCCATCAGCCCCAGCATTTT
CASSSDRTHQPQHF
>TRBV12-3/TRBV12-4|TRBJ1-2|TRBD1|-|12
TGTGCCAGCAGCGACAGGGCGGGTGGCTACACCTTC
CASSDRAGGYTF
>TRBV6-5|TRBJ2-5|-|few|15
TGTGCCAGCAGTTACTCGATATCAGGGGACGGGACCCAGTACTTC
CASSYSISGDGTQYF
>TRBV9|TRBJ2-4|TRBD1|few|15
TGTGCCAGCAGCGGATACAGGACAGGCGAAAACATTCAGTACTTC
CASSGYRTGENIQYF
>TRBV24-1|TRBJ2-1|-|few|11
TGTGCCACCAGGGTGGGCAATGAGCAGTTCTTC
CATRVGNEQFF
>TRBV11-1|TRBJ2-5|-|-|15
TGTGCCAGCAGCTTAGTCGGGACGGGCCAAGAGACCCAGTACTTC
CASSLVGTGQETQYF
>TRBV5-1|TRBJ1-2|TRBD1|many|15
TGCGCCAGCAGCGGAACAGGGGGCGCTTACTATGGCTACACCTTC
CASSGTGGAYYGYTF
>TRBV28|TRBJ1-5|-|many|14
TGTGCCAGCAGTTTTCTGACGGGGAATCAGCCCCAGCATTTT
CASSFLTGNQPQHF
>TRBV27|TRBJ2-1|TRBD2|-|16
TGTGCCAGCAGTTTGTATAGCGGGGGGGCGAACAATGAGCAGTTCTTC
CASSLYSGGANNEQFF
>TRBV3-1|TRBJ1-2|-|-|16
TGTGCCAGCAGCCAAGTTAACAGCTACCTTAACTATGGCTACACCTTC
CASSQVNSYLNYGYTF
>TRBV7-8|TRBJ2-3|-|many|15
TGTGCCAGCAGCTTAAGGGTAGGACGCACAGATACGCAGTATTTT
CASSLRVGRTDTQYF
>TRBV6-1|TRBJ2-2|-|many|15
TGTGCCAGCAGTAAAGCCACAGGTGCGGCCGGGGAGCTGTTTTTT
CASSKATGAAGELFF
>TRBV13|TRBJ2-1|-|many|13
TGTGCCAGCAGCCCCGACTCGTCCAATGAGCAGTTCTTC
CASSPDSSNEQFF
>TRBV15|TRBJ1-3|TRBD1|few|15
TGTGCCACCAGCGGAGACAGGGTGTCTGGAAACACCATATATTTT
CATSGDRVSGNTIYF
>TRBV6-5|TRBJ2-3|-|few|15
TGTGCCAGCAGTTACTCAGCAGATAGCACAGATACGCAGTATTTT
CASSYSADSTDTQYF
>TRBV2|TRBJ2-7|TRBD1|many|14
TGTGCCAGCAGTCCGAGCGGACAGGGCTACGAGCAGTACTTC
CASSPSGQGYEQYF
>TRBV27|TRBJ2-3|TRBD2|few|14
TGTGCCAGCCGTAGCGGGGGGGCTTCAGATACGCAGTATTTT
CASRSGGASDTQYF
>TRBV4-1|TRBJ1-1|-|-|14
TGCGCCAGCAGCCAAGATACAGGGAACGCTGAAGCTTTCTTT
CASSQDTGNAEAFF
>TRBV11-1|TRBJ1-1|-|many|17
TGTGCCAGCAGCTTATCCAGGACCGTAGAGATGAACACTGAAGCTTTCTTT
CASSLSRTVEMNTEAFF
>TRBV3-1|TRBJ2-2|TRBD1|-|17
TGTGCCAGCAGCCAACTGGTCGGGACAGGGGACACCGGGGAGCTGTTTTTT
CASSQLVGTGDTGELFF
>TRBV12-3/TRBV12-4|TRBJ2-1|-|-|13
TGTGCCAGCAGTCAAGACCCTTACAATGAGCAGTTCTTC
CASSQDPYNEQFF
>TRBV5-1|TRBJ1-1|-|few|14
TGCGCCAGCAGCTTGTCGGCCTTATCGGCTGAAGCTTTCTTT
CASSLSALSAEAFF
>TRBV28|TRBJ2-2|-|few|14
TGTGCCAGCAGCTTGGTCAGGGGGGCCGGGGAGCTGTTTTTT
CASSLVRGAGELFF
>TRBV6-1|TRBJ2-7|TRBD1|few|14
TGTGCCAGCAAAGGGGGACAGGATGCCTACGAGCAGTACTTC
CASKGGQDAYEQYF
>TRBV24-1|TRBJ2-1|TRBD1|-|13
TGTGCCACCAGTGAAAGGACAGGGAATGAGCAGTTCTTC
CATSERTGNEQFF
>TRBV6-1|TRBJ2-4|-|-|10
TGTGCCAGCAGTGAAGTTCTTCAGTACTTC
CASSEVLQYF
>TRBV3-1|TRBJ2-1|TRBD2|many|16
TGTGCCAGCAGCCAGAGTCTAGCGGCTACTTTCAATGAGCAGTTCTTC
CASSQSLAATFNEQFF
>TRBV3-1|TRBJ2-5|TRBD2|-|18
TGTGCCAGCAGCCAAGATCCCGTGAGCAGCGGGGGGCTCGAGACCCAGTACTTC
CASSQDPVSSGGLETQYF
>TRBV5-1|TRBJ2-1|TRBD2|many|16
TGCGCCAGCAGCCCCAGAGGCGGGGGGGCCCCCAATGAGCAGTTCTTC
CASSPRGGGAPNEQFF
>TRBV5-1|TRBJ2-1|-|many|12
TGCGCCAGCAGCGTATCCTACAATGAGCAGTTCTTC
CASSVSYNEQFF
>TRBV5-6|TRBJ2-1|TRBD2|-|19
TGTGCCAGCAGCGGGCCTGCCGGACTAGCGGGAGGGCCGGGGAATGAGCAGTTCTTC
CASSGPAGLAGGPGNEQFF
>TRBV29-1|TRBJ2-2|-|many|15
TGCAGTTCGGAAAGATTGCCCCGGGACACCGGGGAGCTGTTTTTT
CSSERLPRDTGELFF
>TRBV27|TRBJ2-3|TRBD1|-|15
TGTGCCAGCACCACTGGACAGGGACTCACAGATACGCAGTATTTT
CASTTGQGLTDTQYF
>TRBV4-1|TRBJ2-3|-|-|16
TGCGCCAGCAGCCAACTCCAACCTCCCCGCACAGATACGCAGTATTTT
CASSQLQPPRTDTQYF
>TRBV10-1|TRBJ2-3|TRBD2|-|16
TGCGCCAGCAGTGAGTCCGCTAGCGGGAGCACAGATACGCAGTATTTT
CASSESASGSTDTQYF
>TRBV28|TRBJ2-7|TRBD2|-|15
TGTGCCAGCAGTTTACTAGCGGGAGTCCTATACGAGCAGTACTTC
CASSLLAGVLYEQYF
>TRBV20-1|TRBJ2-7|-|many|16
TGCAGTGCTAGAGATCCCTGGACAGAGAATCCCTACGAGCAGTACTTC
CSARDPWTENPYEQYF
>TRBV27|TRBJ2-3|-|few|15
TGTGCCAGCAGTTTAGGGGCGGTCCCAAGGGATACGCAGTATTTT
CASSLGAVPRDTQYF
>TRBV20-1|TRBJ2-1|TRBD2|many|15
TGCAGTGCTAGAGATACTAGCGGGGGGACGAATGAGCAGTTCTTC
CSARDTSGGTNEQFF
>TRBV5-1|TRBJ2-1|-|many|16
TGCGCCAGCAGCTTGGCCTTAGGGTTGGGGTACAATGAGCAGTTCTTC
CASSLALGLGYNEQFF
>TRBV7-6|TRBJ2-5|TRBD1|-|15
TGTGCCAGCAGCTCCGGGACAGGGGAAGGAGAGACCCAGTACTTC
CASSSGTGEGETQYF
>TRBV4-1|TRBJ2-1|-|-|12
TGCGCCAGCAGCCTGGGACCATATGAGCAGTTCTTC
CASSLGPYEQFF
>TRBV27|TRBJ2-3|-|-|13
TGTGCCAGCAGCTCCTGGAAGTACGGGACGCAGTATTTT
CASSSWKYGTQYF
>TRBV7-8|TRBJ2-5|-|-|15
TGTGCCAGCAGCTTAGGAAGGCCAGGGTGGGAGACCCAGTACTTC
CASSLGRPGWETQYF